This TCR beta chain came from a study of T cell responses to AZD1222 COVID-19 vaccine. Study-wide results and limits: Donors were chiefly white British, with a greater number of females, and clonal diversity was perhaps underestimated. Only after the peak T cell response were repertoires sampled.

Germline V lookup: CDR1 SGHRS, CDR2 YFSETQ. The V and J ends lost 4 bases and 4 bases, in that order; junction bases with no gene match: 8. The CDR3 has 14 residues. The table came from immunoSEQ multiplex PCR; TCRdb's copy has only in-frame clones and leaves some out. Of about 85,000 clones in the sample, roughly 88% were seen once. Concerning this clone: The target antigen is unknown.

The sequence came from an adult in good health. The V and J genes are TRBV5-1 and TRBJ2-7; 7 bases are shared with TRBD1. Sequencing was performed on peripheral blood, taken on day 0 of MenACWY control vaccination. The CDR3 sequence: CASSEQGQTYEQYF. CDR3 nucleotide sequence: TGCGCCAGCAGCGAGCAGGGACAGACTTACGAGCAGTACTTC.